A selection of T cell receptor beta chains follows, all from one sample in a study of PD-1 blockade in mismatch repair-deficient tumors. Profiling relied on immunoSEQ multiplex PCR, and the TCRdb table lists in-frame clones only, not all of them. Here the sample spans more than 85,000 clones, over 65% being singletons. Sequenced material: peripheral blood, taken about 36 weeks after starting pembrolizumab. The receptors were gathered from an adult with mismatch repair-deficient cancer. Both conserved end residues are part of each CDR3. The order of the fields is D gene, V gene, J gene, clone size, CDR3 protein, CDR3 DNA. D genes are given only for firm matches. Not all rows give a size; the values are once, few, many and, for expanded clones, a class.

-,TRBV5-1,TRBJ1-1,-,CASSLGSTNTEAFF,TGCGCCAGCAGCTTAGGGAGTACGAACACTGAAGCTTTCTTT
-,TRBV19,TRBJ1-1,-,CASSMMGSTEAFF,TGTGCCAGTAGTATGATGGGTTCCACTGAAGCTTTCTTT
TRBD2,TRBV25-1,TRBJ2-1,-,CASSESGGPYNEQFF,TGTGCCAGCAGTGAAAGCGGGGGTCCCTACAATGAGCAGTTCTTC
-,TRBV4-1,TRBJ2-6,few,CASSQDAGSGANVLTF,TGCGCCAGCAGCCAAGATGCGGGCTCTGGGGCCAACGTCCTGACTTTC
TRBD1,TRBV7-8,TRBJ2-6,-,CASKLGQGLTGANVLTF,TGTGCCAGCAAACTCGGACAGGGTCTGACTGGGGCCAACGTCCTGACTTTC
-,TRBV29-1,TRBJ1-3,-,CSAQGFSGNTIYF,TGCAGCGCACAGGGCTTCTCTGGAAACACCATATATTTT
TRBD1,TRBV7-9,TRBJ1-2,-,CASSLDRGAYGYTF,TGTGCCAGCAGCTTGGACAGGGGGGCTTATGGCTACACCTTC
-,TRBV19,TRBJ1-5,-,CASSIEGSNQPQHF,TGTGCCAGTAGTATAGAGGGCTCCAATCAGCCCCAGCATTTT
TRBD1,TRBV29-1,TRBJ1-4,-,CSVAGTGGVLGEKLFF,TGCAGCGTTGCCGGGACAGGGGGAGTGCTGGGAGAAAAACTGTTTTTT
-,TRBV27,TRBJ2-7,-,CASSLVSGAGEQYF,TGTGCCAGCAGCTTAGTTTCTGGGGCGGGCGAGCAGTACTTC
TRBD1,TRBV7-3,TRBJ2-5,-,CASSPISGGHETQYF,TGTGCCAGCAGCCCCATTTCAGGGGGCCATGAGACCCAGTACTTC
-,TRBV27,TRBJ2-7,-,CASSLLGEIGHEQYF,TGTGCCAGCAGTTTATTGGGTGAAATAGGCCACGAGCAGTACTTC
TRBD1,TRBV19,TRBJ2-7,-,CASSPRTGGSYEQYF,TGTGCCAGTAGTCCCCGGACAGGGGGCTCCTACGAGCAGTACTTC
TRBD2,TRBV27,TRBJ2-5,-,CASSIGTRAKETQYF,TGTGCCAGCAGCATCGGGACTAGGGCGAAAGAGACCCAGTACTTC